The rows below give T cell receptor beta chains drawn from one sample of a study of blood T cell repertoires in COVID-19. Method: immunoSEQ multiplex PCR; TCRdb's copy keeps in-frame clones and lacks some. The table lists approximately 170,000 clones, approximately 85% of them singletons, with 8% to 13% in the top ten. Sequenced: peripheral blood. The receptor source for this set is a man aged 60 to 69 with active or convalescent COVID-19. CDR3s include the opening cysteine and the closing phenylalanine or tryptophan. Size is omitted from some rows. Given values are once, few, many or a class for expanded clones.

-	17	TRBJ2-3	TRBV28	CASSLLRDRAYSDTQYF
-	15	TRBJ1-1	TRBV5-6	CASSLEAGASTEAFF
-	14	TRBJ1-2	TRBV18	CASSPGEMSYGYTF
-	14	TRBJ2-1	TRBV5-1	CASSFRTGNNEQFF
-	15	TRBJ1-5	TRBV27	CASSLIGTGGTTQHF
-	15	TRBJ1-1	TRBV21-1	CASSKPGQLNTEAFF
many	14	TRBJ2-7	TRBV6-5	CASSFGGGRYEQYF
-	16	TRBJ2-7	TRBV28	CASSLGGAGGTYEQYF
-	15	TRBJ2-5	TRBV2	CASSWTSGGSGTQYF
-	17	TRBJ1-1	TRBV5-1	CASSFTYRGRANTEAFF
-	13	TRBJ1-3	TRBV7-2	CASSLASGVEGDF
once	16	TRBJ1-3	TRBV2	CASSRDRGSIGNTIYF
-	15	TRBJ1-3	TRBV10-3	CAISEAGFSGNTIYF
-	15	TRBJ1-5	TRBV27	CASSLDQQGNQPQHF
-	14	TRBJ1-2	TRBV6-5	CASSYGGRNYGYTF
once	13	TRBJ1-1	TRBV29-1	CSVKQGTNTEAFF
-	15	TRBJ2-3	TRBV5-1	CASSEGGVSTDTQYF
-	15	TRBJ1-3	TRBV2	CASSDRYGSGNTIYF